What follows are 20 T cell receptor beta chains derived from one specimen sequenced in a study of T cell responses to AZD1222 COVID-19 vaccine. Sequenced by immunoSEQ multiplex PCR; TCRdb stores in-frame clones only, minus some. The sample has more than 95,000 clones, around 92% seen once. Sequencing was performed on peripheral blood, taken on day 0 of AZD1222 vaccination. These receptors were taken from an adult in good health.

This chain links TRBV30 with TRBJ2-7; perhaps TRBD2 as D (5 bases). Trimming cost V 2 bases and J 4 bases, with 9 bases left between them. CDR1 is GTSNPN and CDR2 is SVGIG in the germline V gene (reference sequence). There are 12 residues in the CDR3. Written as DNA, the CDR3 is TGTGCCTGGAGTCTGTCGGGGTACGAGCAGTACTTC. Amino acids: CAWSLSGYEQYF.

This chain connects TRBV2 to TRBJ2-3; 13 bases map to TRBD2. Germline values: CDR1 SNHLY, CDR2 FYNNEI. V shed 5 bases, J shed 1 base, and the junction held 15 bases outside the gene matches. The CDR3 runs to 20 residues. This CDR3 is CASSCPGQGLAGCGTDTQYF. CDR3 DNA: TGTGCCAGCAGTTGTCCGGGACAGGGACTAGCGGGATGCGGCACAGATACGCAGTATTTT.

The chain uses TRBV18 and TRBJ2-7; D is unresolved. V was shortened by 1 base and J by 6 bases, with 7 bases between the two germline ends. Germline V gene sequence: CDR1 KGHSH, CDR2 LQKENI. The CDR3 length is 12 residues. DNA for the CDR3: TGTGCCAGCTCACCACTCGTTAGCGAGCAGTACTTC. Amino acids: CASSPLVSEQYF.

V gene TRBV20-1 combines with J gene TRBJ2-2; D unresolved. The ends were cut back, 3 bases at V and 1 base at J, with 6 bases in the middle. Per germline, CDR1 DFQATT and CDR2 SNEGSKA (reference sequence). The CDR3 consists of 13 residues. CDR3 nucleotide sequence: TGCAGTGCTAGTCGAGAGAACACCGGGGAGCTGTTTTTT. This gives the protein CSASRENTGELFF.

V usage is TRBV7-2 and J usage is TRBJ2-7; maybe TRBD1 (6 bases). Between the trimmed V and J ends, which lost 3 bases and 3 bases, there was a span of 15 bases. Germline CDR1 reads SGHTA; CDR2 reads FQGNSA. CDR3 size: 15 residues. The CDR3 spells CASSLGPGQFYEQYF. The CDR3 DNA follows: TGTGCCAGCAGCTTGGGACCGGGACAATTCTACGAGCAGTACTTC.

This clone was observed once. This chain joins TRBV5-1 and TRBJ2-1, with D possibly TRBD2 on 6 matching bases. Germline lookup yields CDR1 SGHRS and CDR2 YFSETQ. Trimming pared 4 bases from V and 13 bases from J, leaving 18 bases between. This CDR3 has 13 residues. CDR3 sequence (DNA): TGCGCCAGCAGCCTGGAGGGGCAGGAGCAACAGTTCTTC. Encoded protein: CASSLEGQEQQFF. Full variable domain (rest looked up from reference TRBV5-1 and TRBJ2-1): KAGVTQTPRYLIKTRGQQVTLSCSPISGHRSVSWYQQTPGQGLQFLFEYFSETQRNKGNFPGRFSGRQFSNSRSEMNVSTLELGDSALYLCASSLEGQEQQFFGPGTRLTVL.

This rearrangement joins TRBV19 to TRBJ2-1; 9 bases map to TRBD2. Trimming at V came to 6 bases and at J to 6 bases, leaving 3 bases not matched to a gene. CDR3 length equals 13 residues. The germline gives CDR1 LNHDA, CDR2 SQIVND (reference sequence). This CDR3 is CASRTSGVNEQFF. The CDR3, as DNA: TGTGCCAGTAGGACTAGCGGTGTCAATGAGCAGTTCTTC.

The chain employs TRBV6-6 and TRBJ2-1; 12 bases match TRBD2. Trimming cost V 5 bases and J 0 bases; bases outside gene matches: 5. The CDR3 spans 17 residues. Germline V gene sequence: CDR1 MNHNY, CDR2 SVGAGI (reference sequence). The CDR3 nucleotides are TGTGCCAGCAGTCCCGGGACTAGCGGGTACTCCTACAATGAGCAGTTCTTC. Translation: CASSPGTSGYSYNEQFF.

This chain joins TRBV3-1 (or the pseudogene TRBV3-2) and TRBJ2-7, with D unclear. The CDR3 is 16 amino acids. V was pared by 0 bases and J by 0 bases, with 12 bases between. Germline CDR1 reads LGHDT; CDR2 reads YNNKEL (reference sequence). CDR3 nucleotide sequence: TGTGCCAGCAGCCAAGAAGGCACTGGGTACTCCTACGAGCAGTACTTC. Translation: CASSQEGTGYSYEQYF.

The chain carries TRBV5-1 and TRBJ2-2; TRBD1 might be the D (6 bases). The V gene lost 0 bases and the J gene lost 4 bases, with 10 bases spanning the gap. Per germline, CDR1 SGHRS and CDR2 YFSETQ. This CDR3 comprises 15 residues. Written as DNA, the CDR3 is TGCGCCAGCAGCTTGGACAGGGCAGGCACCGGGGAGCTGTTTTTT. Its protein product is CASSLDRAGTGELFF.

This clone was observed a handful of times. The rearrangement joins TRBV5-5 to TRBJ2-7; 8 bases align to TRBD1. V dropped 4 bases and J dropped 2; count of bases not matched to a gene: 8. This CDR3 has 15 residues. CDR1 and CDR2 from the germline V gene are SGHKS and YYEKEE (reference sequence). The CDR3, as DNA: TGTGCCAGCAGCGCCGGACAGGGTGTTACCTACGAGCAGTACTTC. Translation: CASSAGQGVTYEQYF.

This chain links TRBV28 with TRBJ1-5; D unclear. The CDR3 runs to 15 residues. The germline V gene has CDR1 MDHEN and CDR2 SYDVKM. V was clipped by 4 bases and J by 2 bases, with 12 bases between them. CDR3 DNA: TGTGCCAGCAGTTCTAGAGCAGTCCGCAATCAGCCCCAGCATTTT. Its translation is CASSSRAVRNQPQHF.

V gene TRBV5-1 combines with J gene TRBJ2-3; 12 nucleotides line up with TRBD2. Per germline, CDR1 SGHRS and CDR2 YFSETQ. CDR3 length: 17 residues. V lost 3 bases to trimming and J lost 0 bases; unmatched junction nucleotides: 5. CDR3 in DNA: TGCGCCAGCAGCTGGCCCCTAGCGGGAGGGAGCACAGATACGCAGTATTTT. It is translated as CASSWPLAGGSTDTQYF.

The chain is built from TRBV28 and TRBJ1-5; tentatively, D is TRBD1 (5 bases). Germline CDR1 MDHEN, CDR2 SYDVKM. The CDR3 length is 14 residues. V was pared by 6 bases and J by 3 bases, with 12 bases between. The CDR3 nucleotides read TGTGCCAGCAGGGTTGGGGGAAACAATCAGCCCCAGCATTTT. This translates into CASRVGGNNQPQHF.

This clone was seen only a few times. The CDR3 sequence: CASSFTAGGGEQYF. DNA of the CDR3: TGCGCCAGCAGCTTCACAGCGGGGGGAGGCGAGCAGTACTTC. The gene calls are TRBV5-1 and TRBJ2-7; the match to TRBD2 covers 9 bases. The V and J ends lost 2 bases and 6 bases, in that order; junction bases with no gene match: 6. The CDR3 is 14 residues long. The V gene's germline CDR1 is SGHRS and CDR2 YFSETQ.

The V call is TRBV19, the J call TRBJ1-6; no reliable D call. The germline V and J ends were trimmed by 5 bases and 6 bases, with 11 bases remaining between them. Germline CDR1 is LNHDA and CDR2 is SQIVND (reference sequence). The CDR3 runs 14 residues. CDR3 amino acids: CASSPPVLNSPLHF. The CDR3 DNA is TGTGCCAGTAGTCCCCCGGTGCTTAATTCACCCCTCCACTTT.

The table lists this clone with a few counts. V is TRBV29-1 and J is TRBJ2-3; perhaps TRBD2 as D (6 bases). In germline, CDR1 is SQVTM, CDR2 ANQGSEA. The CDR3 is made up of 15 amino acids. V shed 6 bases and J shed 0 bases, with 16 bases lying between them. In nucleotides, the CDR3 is TGCAGCGTACTCGGGGAGGCCACTAGCACAGATACGCAGTATTTT. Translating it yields CSVLGEATSTDTQYF.

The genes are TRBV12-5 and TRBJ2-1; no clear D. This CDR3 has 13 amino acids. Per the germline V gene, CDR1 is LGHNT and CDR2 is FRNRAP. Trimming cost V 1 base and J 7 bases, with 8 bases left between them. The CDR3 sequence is CASGLGLGNEQFF. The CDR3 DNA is TGTGCTAGTGGTTTGGGACTCGGGAATGAGCAGTTCTTC.

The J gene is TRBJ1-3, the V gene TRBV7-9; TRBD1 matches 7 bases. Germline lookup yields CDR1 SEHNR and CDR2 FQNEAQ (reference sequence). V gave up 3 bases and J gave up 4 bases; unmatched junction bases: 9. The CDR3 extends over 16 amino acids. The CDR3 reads CASSFLSGTAGNTIYF. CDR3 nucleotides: TGTGCCAGCAGCTTTCTATCAGGGACAGCGGGAAACACCATATATTTT. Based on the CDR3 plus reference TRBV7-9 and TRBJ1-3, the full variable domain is DTGVSQNPRHKITKRGQNVTFRCDPISEHNRLYWYRQTLGQGPEFLTYFQNEAQLEKSRLLSDRFSAERPKGSFSTLEIQRTEQGDSAMYLCASSFLSGTAGNTIYFGEGSWLTVV.

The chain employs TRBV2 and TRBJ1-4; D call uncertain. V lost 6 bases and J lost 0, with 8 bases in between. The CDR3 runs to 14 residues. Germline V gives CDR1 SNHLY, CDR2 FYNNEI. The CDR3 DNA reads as TGTGCCAGCAGGATAGGTTCAACTAATGAAAAACTGTTTTTT. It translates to CASRIGSTNEKLFF.